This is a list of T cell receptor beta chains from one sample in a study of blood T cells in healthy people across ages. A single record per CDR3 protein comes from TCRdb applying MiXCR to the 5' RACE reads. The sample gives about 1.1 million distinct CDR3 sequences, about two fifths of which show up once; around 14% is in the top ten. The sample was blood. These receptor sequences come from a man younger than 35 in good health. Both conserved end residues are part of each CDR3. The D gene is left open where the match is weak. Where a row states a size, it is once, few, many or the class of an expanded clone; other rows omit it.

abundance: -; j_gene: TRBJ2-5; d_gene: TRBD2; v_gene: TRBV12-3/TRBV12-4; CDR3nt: TGTGCCAGCAGGATCCCTAGCGGGGGGATGGAGACCCAGTACTTC; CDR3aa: CASRIPSGGMETQYF
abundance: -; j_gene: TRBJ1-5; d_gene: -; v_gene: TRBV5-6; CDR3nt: TGTGCCAGCAGCTCAACAGGGAATAATAGCAATCAGCCCCAGCATTTT; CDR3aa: CASSSTGNNSNQPQHF
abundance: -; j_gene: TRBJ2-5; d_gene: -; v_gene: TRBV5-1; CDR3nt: TGCGCCAGCAGCTTGGACAGATCAGGGGAGACCCAGTACTTC; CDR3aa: CASSLDRSGETQYF
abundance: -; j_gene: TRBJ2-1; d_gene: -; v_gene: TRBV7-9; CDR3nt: TGTGCCAGCAGCCCACCCGAGGGGGGGTATTACAATGAGCAGTTCTTC; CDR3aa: CASSPPEGGYYNEQFF
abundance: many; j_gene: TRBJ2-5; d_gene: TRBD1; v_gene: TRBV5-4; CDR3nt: TGTGCCAGCAGTTTGTCGACAGGGCAAGAGACCCAGTACTTC; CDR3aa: CASSLSTGQETQYF
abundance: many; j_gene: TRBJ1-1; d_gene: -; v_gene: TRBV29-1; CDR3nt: TGCAGCGTTTACCCCTTTACTGAAGCTTTCTTT; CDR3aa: CSVYPFTEAFF
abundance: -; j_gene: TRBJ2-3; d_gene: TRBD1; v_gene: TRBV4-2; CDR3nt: TGTGCCAGCAGCCAAGGTCGACAGGGAGCAGATACGCAGTATTTT; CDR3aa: CASSQGRQGADTQYF
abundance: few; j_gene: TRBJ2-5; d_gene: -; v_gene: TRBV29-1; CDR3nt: TGCAGCGTTTTGGGGCAGGAGCAGTACTTC; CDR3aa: CSVLGQEQYF
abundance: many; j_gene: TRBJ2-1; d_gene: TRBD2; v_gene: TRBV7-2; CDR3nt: TGTGCCAGCAGCCCACTAGCGGGGGGATACAATGAGCAGTTCTTC; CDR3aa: CASSPLAGGYNEQFF
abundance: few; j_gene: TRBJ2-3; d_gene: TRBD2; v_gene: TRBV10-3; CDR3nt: TGTGCCATCAGGGGGACTAGCGGGGGATCTAGCACAGATACGCAGTATTTT; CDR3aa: CAIRGTSGGSSTDTQYF
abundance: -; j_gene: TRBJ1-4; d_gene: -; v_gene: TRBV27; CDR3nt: TGTGCCAGCAGAAGAGACAGTAAAAGAGAAAAACTGTTTTTT; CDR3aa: CASRRDSKREKLFF
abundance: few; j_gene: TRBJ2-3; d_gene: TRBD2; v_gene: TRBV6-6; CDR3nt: TGTGCCAGCAGTTGGAAATCCGGGGGGGTCACAGATACGCAGTATTTT; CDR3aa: CASSWKSGGVTDTQYF
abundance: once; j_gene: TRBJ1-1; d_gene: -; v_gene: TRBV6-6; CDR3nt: TGTGCCAGCTTGGCGGAGGCGGTGGACACTGAAGCTTTCTTT; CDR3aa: CASLAEAVDTEAFF
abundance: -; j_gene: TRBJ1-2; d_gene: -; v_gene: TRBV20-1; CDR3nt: TGCAGTGCTAGAGATTACGGCAGGGCCCATGGCTACACCTTC; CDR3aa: CSARDYGRAHGYTF
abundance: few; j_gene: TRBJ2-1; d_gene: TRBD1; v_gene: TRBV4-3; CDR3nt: TGCGCCAGCAGCCAAGGGACAGGGATCAATGAGCAGTTCTTC; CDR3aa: CASSQGTGINEQFF
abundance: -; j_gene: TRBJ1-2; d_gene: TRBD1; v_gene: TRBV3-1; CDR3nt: TGTGCCAGCACACTTAATTCCGGGGACAGGACTAACTATGGCTACACCTTC; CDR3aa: CASTLNSGDRTNYGYTF
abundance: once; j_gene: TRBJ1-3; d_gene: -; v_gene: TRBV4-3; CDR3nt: TGCGCCAGCAGCCAAGGAAGGACTGGAAACACCATATATTTT; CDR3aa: CASSQGRTGNTIYF
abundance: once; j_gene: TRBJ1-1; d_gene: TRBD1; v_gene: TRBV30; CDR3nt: TGTGCCTGGACTGGGACAGGGGAGGGCACTGAAGCTTTCTTT; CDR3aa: CAWTGTGEGTEAFF
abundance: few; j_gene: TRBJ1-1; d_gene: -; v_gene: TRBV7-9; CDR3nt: TGTGCCAGCAGAATACCAGAAGAGAACACTGAAGCTTTCTTT; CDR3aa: CASRIPEENTEAFF
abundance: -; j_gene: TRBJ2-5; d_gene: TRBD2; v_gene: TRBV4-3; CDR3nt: TGCGCCAGCAGCCAAGGACTAGCGGGGACCCCGAATTACAATGAGCAGTACTTC; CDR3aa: CASSQGLAGTPNYNEQYF
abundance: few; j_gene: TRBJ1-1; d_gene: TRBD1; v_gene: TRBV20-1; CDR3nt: TGCAGTGCTGGGGGACAGGGAGGATTGAACACTGAAGCTTTCTTT; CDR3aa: CSAGGQGGLNTEAFF
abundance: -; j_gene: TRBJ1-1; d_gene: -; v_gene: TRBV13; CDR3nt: TGTGCCAGCAGCTTACCGGGACGGGAAGCTTTCTTT; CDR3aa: CASSLPGREAFF
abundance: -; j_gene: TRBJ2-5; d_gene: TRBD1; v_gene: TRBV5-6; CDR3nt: TGTGCCAGCAGCATAGACAGGGAACGGTACTTC; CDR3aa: CASSIDRERYF
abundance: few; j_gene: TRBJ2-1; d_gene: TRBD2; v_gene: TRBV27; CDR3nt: TGTGCCAGCAGTCTGCGAGCGGGGGGGCGCCACAATGAGCAGTTCTTC; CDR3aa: CASSLRAGGRHNEQFF
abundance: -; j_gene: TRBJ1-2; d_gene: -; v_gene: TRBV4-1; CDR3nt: TGCGCCAGCAGCCAAGAGTCGGCAGTTGTCAACTATGGCTACACCTTC; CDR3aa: CASSQESAVVNYGYTF
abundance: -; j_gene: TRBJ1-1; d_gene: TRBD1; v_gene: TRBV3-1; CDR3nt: TGTGCCAGCAGCCGCGACAGGGGACAAAAATTGAACACTGAAGTTTTCTTT; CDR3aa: CASSRDRGQKLNTEVFF
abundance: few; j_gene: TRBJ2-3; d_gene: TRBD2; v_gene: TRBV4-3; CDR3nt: TGCGCCAGCAGCCAGAGGGGTAGCGGGGGAGATACGCAGTATTTT; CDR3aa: CASSQRGSGGDTQYF
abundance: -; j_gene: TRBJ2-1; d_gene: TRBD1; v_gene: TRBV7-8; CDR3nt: TGTGCCAGCAGCCCCCGTACCGATCGACAGGGCAGGGTTAATGAGCAGTTCTTC; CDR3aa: CASSPRTDRQGRVNEQFF
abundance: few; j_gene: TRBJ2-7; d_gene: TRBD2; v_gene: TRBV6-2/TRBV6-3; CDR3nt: TGTGCCAGCAGTCCACACCTGACTAGCGGGTACGAGCAGTACTTC; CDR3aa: CASSPHLTSGYEQYF
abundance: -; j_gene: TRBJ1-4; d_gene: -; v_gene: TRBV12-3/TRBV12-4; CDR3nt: TGTGCCAGCACCCAAGATGGGAAGGGGGAAAAACTGTTTTTT; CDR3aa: CASTQDGKGEKLFF
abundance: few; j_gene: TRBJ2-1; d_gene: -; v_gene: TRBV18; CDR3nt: TGTGCCAGCTCACCACCGTTAAGTAGCTCCTACAATGAGCAGTTCTTC; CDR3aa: CASSPPLSSSYNEQFF
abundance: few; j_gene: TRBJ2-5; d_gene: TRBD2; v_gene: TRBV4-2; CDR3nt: TGTGCCAGCAGCCCTAGCGGGGGGGCTTTTGAGCAGTACTTC; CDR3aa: CASSPSGGAFEQYF
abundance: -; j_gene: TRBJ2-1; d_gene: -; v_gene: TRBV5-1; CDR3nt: TGCGCCAGCAGCTCTACAGAATCCTACAATGAGCAGTTCTTC; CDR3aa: CASSSTESYNEQFF
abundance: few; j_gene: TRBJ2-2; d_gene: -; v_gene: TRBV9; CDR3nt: TGTGCCACCTCAGGGTTTACCGGGGAGCTGTTTTTT; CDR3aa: CATSGFTGELFF